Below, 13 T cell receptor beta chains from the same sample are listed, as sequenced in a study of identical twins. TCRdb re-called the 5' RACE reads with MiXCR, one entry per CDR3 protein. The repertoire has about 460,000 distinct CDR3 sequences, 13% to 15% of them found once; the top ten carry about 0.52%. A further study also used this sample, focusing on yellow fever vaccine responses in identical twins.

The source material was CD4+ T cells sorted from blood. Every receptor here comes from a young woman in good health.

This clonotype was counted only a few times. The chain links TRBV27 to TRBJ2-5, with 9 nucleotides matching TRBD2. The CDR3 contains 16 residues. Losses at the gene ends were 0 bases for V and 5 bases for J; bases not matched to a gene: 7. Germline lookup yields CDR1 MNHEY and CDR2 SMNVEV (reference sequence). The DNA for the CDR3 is TGTGCCAGCAGTTTATCGTGGGTAGCGGGAGTGGAGACCCAGTACTTC. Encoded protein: CASSLSWVAGVETQYF.

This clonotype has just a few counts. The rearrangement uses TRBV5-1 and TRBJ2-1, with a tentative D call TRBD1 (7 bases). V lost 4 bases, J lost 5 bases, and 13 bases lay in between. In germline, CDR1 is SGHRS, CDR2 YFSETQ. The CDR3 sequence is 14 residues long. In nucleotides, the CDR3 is TGCGCCAGCAGCCTCGCGGGACAGAACAATGAGCAGTTCTTC. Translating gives CASSLAGQNNEQFF.

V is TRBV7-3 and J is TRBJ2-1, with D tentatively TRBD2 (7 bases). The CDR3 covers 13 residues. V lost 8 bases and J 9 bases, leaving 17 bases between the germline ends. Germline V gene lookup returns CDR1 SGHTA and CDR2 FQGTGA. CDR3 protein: CASQFQRGGEQFF. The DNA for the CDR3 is TGTGCCAGCCAGTTCCAGAGGGGGGGTGAGCAGTTCTTC.

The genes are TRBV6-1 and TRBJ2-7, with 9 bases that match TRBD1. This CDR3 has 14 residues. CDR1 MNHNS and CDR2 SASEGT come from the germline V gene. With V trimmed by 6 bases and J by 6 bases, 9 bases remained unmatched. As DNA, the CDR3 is TGTGCCAGCAGCCGAACAGGGGGCTCTGGCGAGCAGTACTTC. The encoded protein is CASSRTGGSGEQYF.

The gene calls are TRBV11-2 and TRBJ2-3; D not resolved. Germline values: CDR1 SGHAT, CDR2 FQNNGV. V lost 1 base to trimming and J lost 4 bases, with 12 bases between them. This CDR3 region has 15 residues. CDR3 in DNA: TGTGCCAGCAGCTTAGTAAGCCCCCCCGCAGATACGCAGTATTTT. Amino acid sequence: CASSLVSPPADTQYF. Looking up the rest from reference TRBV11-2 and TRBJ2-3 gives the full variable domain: EAGVAQSPRYKIIEKRQSVAFWCNPISGHATLYWYQQILGQGPKLLIQFQNNGVVDDSQLPKDRFSAERLKGVDSTLKIQPAKLEDSAVYLCASSLVSPPADTQYFGPGTRLTVL.

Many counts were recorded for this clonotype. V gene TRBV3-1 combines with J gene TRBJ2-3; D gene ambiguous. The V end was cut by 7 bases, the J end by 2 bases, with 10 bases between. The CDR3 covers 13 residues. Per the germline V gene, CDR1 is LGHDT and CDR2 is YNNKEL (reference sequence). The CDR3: CASMGRYTDTQYF. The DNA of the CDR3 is TGTGCCAGCATGGGCAGATACACAGATACGCAGTATTTT.

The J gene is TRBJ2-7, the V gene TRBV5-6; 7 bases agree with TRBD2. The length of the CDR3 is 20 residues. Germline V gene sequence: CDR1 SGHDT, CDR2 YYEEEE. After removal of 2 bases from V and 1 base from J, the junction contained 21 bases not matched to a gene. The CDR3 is CASSFALRRALASGSYEQYF. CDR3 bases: TGTGCCAGCAGCTTCGCTTTAAGGCGGGCCCTGGCTAGCGGATCCTACGAGCAGTACTTC.

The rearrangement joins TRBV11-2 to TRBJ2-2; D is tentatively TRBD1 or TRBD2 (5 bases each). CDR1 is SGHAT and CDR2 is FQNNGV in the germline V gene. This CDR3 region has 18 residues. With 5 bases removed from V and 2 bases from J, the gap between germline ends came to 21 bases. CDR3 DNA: TGTGCCAGCAGCCCAATTTTGAGAGGGGAAATTAACACCGGGGAGCTGTTTTTT. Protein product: CASSPILRGEINTGELFF.

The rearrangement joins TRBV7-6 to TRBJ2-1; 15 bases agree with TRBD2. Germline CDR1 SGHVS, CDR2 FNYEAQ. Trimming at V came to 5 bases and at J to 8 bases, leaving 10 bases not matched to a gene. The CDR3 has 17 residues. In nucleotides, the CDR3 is TGTGCCAGCAGCATCACCCCCGGACTAGCGGGAGGGGATGAGCAGTTCTTC. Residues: CASSITPGLAGGDEQFF.

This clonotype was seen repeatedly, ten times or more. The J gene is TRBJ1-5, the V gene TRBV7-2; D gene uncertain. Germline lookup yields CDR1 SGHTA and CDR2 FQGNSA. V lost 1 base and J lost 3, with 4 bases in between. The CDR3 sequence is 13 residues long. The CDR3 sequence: CASSLVINQPQHF. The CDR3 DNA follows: TGTGCCAGCAGCTTAGTCATCAATCAGCCCCAGCATTTT.

Written as DNA, the CDR3 is TGTGCCAGCAGTGATACAGGGGTAACGCATGAAAAACTGTTTTTT. It specifies CASSDTGVTHEKLFF. V and J are TRBV6-1 and TRBJ1-4; 7 nucleotides agree with TRBD1. Germline V lookup: CDR1 MNHNS, CDR2 SASEGT. J lost 6 bases, V lost 3 bases, and 7 bases had no gene match. The CDR3 has 15 residues.

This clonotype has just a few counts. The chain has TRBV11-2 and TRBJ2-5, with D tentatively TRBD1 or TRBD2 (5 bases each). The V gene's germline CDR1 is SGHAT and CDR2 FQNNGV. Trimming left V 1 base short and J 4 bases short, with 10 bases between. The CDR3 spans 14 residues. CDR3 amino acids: CASSLGDPIETQYF. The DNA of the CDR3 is TGTGCCAGCAGCTTAGGGGACCCTATAGAGACCCAGTACTTC.

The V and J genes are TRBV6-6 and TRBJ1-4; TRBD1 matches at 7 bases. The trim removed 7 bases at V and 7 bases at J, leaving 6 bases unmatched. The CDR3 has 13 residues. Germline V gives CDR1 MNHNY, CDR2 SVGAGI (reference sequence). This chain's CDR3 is CASKKGASEKLFF. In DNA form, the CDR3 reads TGTGCCAGCAAAAAGGGGGCGAGTGAAAAACTGTTTTTT.